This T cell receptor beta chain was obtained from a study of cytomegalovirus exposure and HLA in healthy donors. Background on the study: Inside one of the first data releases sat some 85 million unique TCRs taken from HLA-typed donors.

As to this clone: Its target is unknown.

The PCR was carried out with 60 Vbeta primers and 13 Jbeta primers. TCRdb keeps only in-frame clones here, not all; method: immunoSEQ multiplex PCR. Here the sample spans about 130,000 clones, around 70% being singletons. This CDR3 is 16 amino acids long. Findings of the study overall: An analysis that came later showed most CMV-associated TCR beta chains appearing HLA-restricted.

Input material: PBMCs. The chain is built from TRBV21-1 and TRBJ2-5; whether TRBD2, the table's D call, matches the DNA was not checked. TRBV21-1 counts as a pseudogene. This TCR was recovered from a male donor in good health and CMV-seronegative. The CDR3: CASSPKGLLSAETQYF. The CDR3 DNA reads TGTGCCAGCAGCCCAAAGGGACTCCTTAGCGCAGAGACCCAGTACTTC.